A single sample is the source of the 24 T cell receptor beta chains below, sequenced in a study of intratumoral heterogeneity in liver cancer. The data were produced by immunoSEQ multiplex PCR, yet TCRdb's version contains in-frame clones alone and is incomplete. This sample carries some 21,000 clones, around 75% of them seen once, and the ten largest clones take roughly a sixth. Sample: tumor-adjacent normal tissue, taken before any cancer treatment. All receptors come from a woman between 65 and 79 years old with hepatocellular carcinoma.

The gene calls are TRBV5-6 and TRBJ2-3; 12 bases map to TRBD2. V shed 4 bases and J 0 bases; nucleotides not matched to a gene: 6. This CDR3 region has 17 residues. The V gene's germline CDR1 is SGHDT and CDR2 YYEEEE. CDR3 residues: CASSDGLAGISTDTQYF. The CDR3 DNA reads TGTGCCAGCAGCGATGGACTAGCGGGGATAAGCACAGATACGCAGTATTTT.

The genes are TRBV28 and TRBJ2-5; no reliable D call. The CDR3 spans 13 residues. Per germline, CDR1 MDHEN and CDR2 SYDVKM. Between the trimmed V and J ends, which lost 4 bases and 5 bases, there was a span of 11 bases. The CDR3 nucleotides read TGTGCCAGCAGTTCTACATGGCCGGAGACCCAGTACTTC. The encoded protein is CASSSTWPETQYF.

This clone was found a few times. The rearrangement uses TRBV5-1 and TRBJ2-1, with 10 bases fitting TRBD2. The trim removed 1 base at V and 3 bases at J, leaving 4 bases unmatched. Germline lookup yields CDR1 SGHRS and CDR2 YFSETQ. This CDR3 comprises 16 residues. CDR3 amino acids: CASSLQTSGNYNEQFF. CDR3 DNA sequence: TGCGCCAGCAGCTTGCAAACTAGCGGGAACTACAATGAGCAGTTCTTC. The full variable domain, with the rest looked up from reference TRBV5-1 and TRBJ2-1, is KAGVTQTPRYLIKTRGQQVTLSCSPISGHRSVSWYQQTPGQGLQFLFEYFSETQRNKGNFPGRFSGRQFSNSRSEMNVSTLELGDSALYLCASSLQTSGNYNEQFFGPGTRLTVL.

V usage is TRBV1 and J usage is TRBJ1-1; the D segment call TRBD1 is taken from the table without a DNA check. TRBV1 is a documented pseudogene. There are 14 residues in the CDR3. The CDR3 protein is CTSYDRGTGTEAFF. The CDR3 bases are TGCACCAGTTATGACAGGGGAACGGGCACTGAAGCTTTCTTT.

This rearrangement joins TRBV28 to TRBJ1-1; the match to TRBD1 covers 10 bases. The CDR3 covers 16 residues. Germline V gene sequence: CDR1 MDHEN, CDR2 SYDVKM. The V and J ends lost 5 bases and 0 bases, in that order; junction bases with no gene match: 6. The CDR3 spells CASSRTGGVMNTEAFF. DNA of the CDR3: TGTGCCAGCAGTAGGACAGGGGGAGTCATGAACACTGAAGCTTTCTTT.

This chain uses TRBV19 with TRBJ2-1; 9 bases fit TRBD2. This CDR3 has 15 residues. Germline-derived CDR1 and CDR2 are LNHDA and SQIVND (reference sequence). V trimming: 7 bases; J trimming: 10 bases; junction bases outside the gene matches: 14. CDR3 residues: CASTPGAGGPWEQFF. CDR3 nucleotides: TGTGCCAGTACCCCAGGGGCGGGAGGGCCTTGGGAGCAGTTCTTC. The full variable domain, in which reference TRBV19 and TRBJ2-1 provide the parts outside the CDR3, is DGGITQSPKYLFRKEGQNVTLSCEQNLNHDAMYWYRQDPGQGLRLIYYSQIVNDFQKGDIAEGYSVSREKKESFPLTVTSAQKNPTAFYLCASTPGAGGPWEQFFGPGTRLTVL.

This clone is termed medium-sized. CDR3 residues: CASSPGLAGLETQYF. In DNA form, the CDR3 reads TGTGCCAGCAGCCCGGGACTAGCGGGACTAGAGACCCAGTACTTC. This sequence joins TRBV7-3 and TRBJ2-5, with TRBD2 matching 13 bases. The CDR3 length is 15 residues. Unmatched junction bases numbered 4, after V lost 5 bases and J lost 4 bases. CDR1 SGHTA and CDR2 FQGTGA come from the germline V gene.

This chain connects TRBV28 to TRBJ2-5; D might be TRBD1 (6 bases). The germline V gene has CDR1 MDHEN and CDR2 SYDVKM. The CDR3 loop spans 13 amino acids. Trimming took off 5 bases at V and 5 bases at J, with 12 bases between the two ends. The CDR3, as DNA: TGTGCCAGCAGTAGGGGGAGCAGGGAGACCCAGTACTTC. Protein: CASSRGSRETQYF. Based on the CDR3 plus reference TRBV28 and TRBJ2-5, the full variable domain is DVKVTQSSRYLVKRTGEKVFLECVQDMDHENMFWYRQDPGLGLRLIYFSYDVKMKEKGDIPEGYSVSREKKERFSLILESASTNQTSMYLCASSRGSRETQYFGPGTRLLVL.

The V and J genes are TRBV6-6 and TRBJ2-7, with TRBD2 as a possible D gene (5 bases). Germline V gene lookup returns CDR1 MNHNY and CDR2 SVGAGI (reference sequence). Trimming stripped 6 bases from V and 1 base from J, with 16 bases between. The CDR3 is 15 residues long. For the CDR3, the DNA is TGTGCCAGCAGCCCGGAGGTCGGGATTTCCTACGAGCAGTACTTC. Translation: CASSPEVGISYEQYF.

The V gene is TRBV19, the J gene TRBJ2-7; 8 nucleotides align to TRBD2. The CDR3 consists of 14 residues. With 11 bases clipped from V and 4 bases from J, the junction kept 13 bases outside the gene matches. Germline V lookup: CDR1 LNHDA, CDR2 SQIVND (reference sequence). CDR3 amino acids: CAPRGVAGPYEQYF. The DNA for the CDR3 is TGTGCCCCTCGCGGGGTAGCGGGACCTTACGAGCAGTACTTC.

This clone ranks as medium-sized. This chain links TRBV4-2 with TRBJ2-7, with TRBD2 matching over 7 bases. The CDR3 runs to 16 residues. The trim removed 0 bases at V and 3 bases at J, leaving 8 bases unmatched. Germline-derived CDR1 and CDR2 are LGHNA and YNFKEQ. The CDR3 sequence: CASSQEDTGGYYEQYF. CDR3 in DNA: TGTGCCAGCAGCCAAGAAGACACCGGGGGGTACTACGAGCAGTACTTC.

The chain has TRBV29-1 and TRBJ2-4; D is unclear. The CDR3 has 11 amino acids. Germline V CDR1 and CDR2: SQVTM, ANQGSEA. V lost 5 bases, J lost 10 bases, and 12 bases lay in between. The CDR3 here is CSVKPGEIQYF. CDR3 DNA sequence: TGCAGCGTTAAGCCTGGGGAAATTCAGTACTTC.

The chain recombines TRBV9 with TRBJ2-1; D remains unclear. V lost 0 bases, J lost 2 bases, and 9 bases lay in between. The CDR3 runs to 15 residues. The germline V gene encodes CDR1 SGDLS and CDR2 YYNGEE. CDR3 sequence: CASSVGAVPYNEQFF. DNA of the CDR3: TGTGCCAGCAGCGTAGGGGCAGTCCCCTACAATGAGCAGTTCTTC.

The chain uses TRBV5-5 and TRBJ2-1; D is perhaps TRBD2 (6 bases). The CDR3 runs 16 residues. Trimming left V 0 bases short and J 9 bases short, with 19 bases between. The germline V gene has CDR1 SGHKS and CDR2 YYEKEE (reference sequence). CDR3 loop: CASSLVGTGDYGEQFF. CDR3 in DNA: TGTGCCAGCAGCTTGGTCGGTACGGGAGATTATGGTGAGCAGTTCTTC.

Written as DNA, the CDR3 is TGTGCCAGTAGTACCGGACAGGGTCCGGGCTACGAGCAGTACTTC. Translated: CASSTGQGPGYEQYF. The chain combines TRBV19 with TRBJ2-7; 8 bases fit TRBD1. Trimming took 4 bases from V and 3 from J; bases not matched to a gene: 8. The CDR3 runs to 15 residues. Germline values: CDR1 LNHDA, CDR2 SQIVND (reference sequence).

The CDR3 spells CASMVGSGVPYEQYF. DNA for the CDR3: TGTGCCAGCATGGTCGGCAGCGGGGTTCCCTACGAGCAGTACTTC. The chain has TRBV6-5 and TRBJ2-7; 7 bases line up with TRBD2. The CDR3 totals 15 residues. The J segment lost 2 bases and the V segment lost 7 bases, leaving 11 bases of the junction unmatched. Germline values: CDR1 MNHEY, CDR2 SVGAGI.

The rearrangement joins TRBV27 to TRBJ1-6, with D maybe TRBD1 (6 bases). This CDR3 is built from 15 residues. Trimming shortened V by 7 bases and J by 7 bases, and 17 bases separated the two germline ends. From germline, CDR1 is MNHEY and CDR2 SMNVEV (reference sequence). The CDR3: CASTRQGIGNSPLHF. The CDR3 coding sequence is TGTGCCAGCACCCGGCAGGGGATTGGGAATTCACCCCTCCACTTT.

This clone was recorded only once. The genes are TRBV11-3 and TRBJ2-4; D is possibly TRBD1 (6 bases). Germline CDR1 is SGHNT and CDR2 is YENEEA. The germline V and J ends were trimmed by 3 bases and 4 bases, with 7 bases remaining between them. The CDR3 runs 13 residues. The CDR3 region has the DNA TGTGCCAGCAGCTTCGGACAGAAAAACATTCAGTACTTC. It codes for CASSFGQKNIQYF.

The chain is built from TRBV21-1 and TRBJ2-5; the table names TRBD1, a call not compared with the DNA. TRBV21-1 is termed a pseudogene. This CDR3 region has 13 residues. The CDR3 spells CASRDRGQETQYF. The DNA for the CDR3 is TGTGCCAGCCGGGACAGAGGGCAAGAGACCCAGTACTTC.

V gene TRBV28 combines with J gene TRBJ1-1; D is unresolved. Per germline, CDR1 MDHEN and CDR2 SYDVKM. The CDR3 covers 12 residues. Trimming cost V 5 bases and J 6 bases, with 10 bases left between them. The CDR3 DNA reads TGTGCCAGCAGTCACTTAGGCCCTGAAGCTTTCTTT. Its protein product is CASSHLGPEAFF.

This chain connects TRBV24-1 to TRBJ2-1, with 8 bases that match TRBD1. The CDR3 has 12 residues. Losses at the gene ends were 4 bases for V and 14 bases for J; bases not matched to a gene: 6. Per the germline V gene, CDR1 is KGHDR and CDR2 is SFDVKD. CDR3 sequence reads: CATSDVTGVKFF. In nucleotides, the CDR3 is TGTGCCACCAGTGACGTGACAGGGGTTAAGTTCTTC.

This clone was picked up a small number of times. This rearrangement joins TRBV5-1 to TRBJ2-1; a weak D match, TRBD2 (7 bases). CDR1 SGHRS and CDR2 YFSETQ come from the germline V gene. CDR3 length: 16 amino acids. The V and J ends lost 4 bases and 0 bases respectively, with 14 bases between them. In DNA, the CDR3 is TGCGCCAGCAGCAGAACGGGGGGCGACTCCTACAATGAGCAGTTCTTC. Translation: CASSRTGGDSYNEQFF.

The chain joins TRBV24-1 to TRBJ2-2; the D gene is possibly TRBD2 (6 bases). Germline V gives CDR1 KGHDR, CDR2 SFDVKD. The CDR3 is made up of 16 amino acids. The V gene lost 0 bases and the J gene lost 4 bases, with 11 bases spanning the gap. The CDR3 protein is CATSDLYGRSTGELFF. CDR3 DNA: TGTGCCACCAGTGATTTGTACGGGAGATCCACCGGGGAGCTGTTTTTT.

The gene calls are TRBV30 and TRBJ2-7, with TRBD2 as a possible D gene (5 bases). Germline CDR1 is GTSNPN and CDR2 is SVGIG (reference sequence). The CDR3 consists of 14 residues. V lost 4 bases, J lost 5 bases, and 18 bases lay in between. The CDR3 DNA is TGTGCCTGGACCCAGTGTTTTGAGGGAGACGAGCAGTACTTC. It yields the protein CAWTQCFEGDEQYF.